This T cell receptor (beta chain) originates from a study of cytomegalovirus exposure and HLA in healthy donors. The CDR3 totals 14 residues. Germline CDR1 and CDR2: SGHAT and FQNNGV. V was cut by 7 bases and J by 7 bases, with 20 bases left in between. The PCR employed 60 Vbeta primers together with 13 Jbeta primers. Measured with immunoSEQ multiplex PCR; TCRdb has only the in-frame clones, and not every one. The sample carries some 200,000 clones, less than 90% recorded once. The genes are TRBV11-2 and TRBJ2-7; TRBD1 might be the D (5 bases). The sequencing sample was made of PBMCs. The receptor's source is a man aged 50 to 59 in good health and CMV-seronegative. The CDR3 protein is CASNLQGGDFEQYF. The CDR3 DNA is TGTGCCAGCAATCTTCAGGGTGGTGATTTTGAGCAGTACTTC. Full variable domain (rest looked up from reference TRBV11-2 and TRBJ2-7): EAGVAQSPRYKIIEKRQSVAFWCNPISGHATLYWYQQILGQGPKLLIQFQNNGVVDDSQLPKDRFSAERLKGVDSTLKIQPAKLEDSAVYLCASNLQGGDFEQYFGPGTRLTVT.